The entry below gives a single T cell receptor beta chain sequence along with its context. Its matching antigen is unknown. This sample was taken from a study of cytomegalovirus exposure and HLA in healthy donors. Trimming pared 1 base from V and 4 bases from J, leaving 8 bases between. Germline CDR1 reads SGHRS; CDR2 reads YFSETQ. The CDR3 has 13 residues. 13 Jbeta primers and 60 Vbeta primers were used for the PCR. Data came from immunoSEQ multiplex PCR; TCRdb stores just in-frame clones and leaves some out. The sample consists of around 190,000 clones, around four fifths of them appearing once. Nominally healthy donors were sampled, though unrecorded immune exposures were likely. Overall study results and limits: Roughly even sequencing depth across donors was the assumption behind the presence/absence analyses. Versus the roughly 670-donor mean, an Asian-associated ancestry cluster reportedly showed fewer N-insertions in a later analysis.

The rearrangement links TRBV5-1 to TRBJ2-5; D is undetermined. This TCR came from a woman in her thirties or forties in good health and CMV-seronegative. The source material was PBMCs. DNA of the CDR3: TGCGCCAGCAGCTTGTTATCCGGAGAGACCCAGTACTTC. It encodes CASSLLSGETQYF.